This TCR beta chain was found in a study of cytomegalovirus exposure and HLA in healthy donors. The PCR ran on 60 Vbeta and 13 Jbeta primers. Measured with immunoSEQ multiplex PCR; TCRdb has only the in-frame clones, and not every one. The profile shows about 94,000 clones, 81% of them singletons. The source is a human donor in good health. The sequenced sample was PBMCs.

The CDR3 sequence: CSVRGGLTTNEKLFF. For the CDR3, the DNA is TGCAGCGTTAGGGGCGGCCTGACAACTAATGAAAAACTGTTTTTT. The chain has TRBV29-1 and TRBJ1-4; possible D gene TRBD1, 5 bases. Germline CDR1 and CDR2: SQVTM and ANQGSEA. Deletions cut 5 bases from V and 0 bases from J, with 13 bases between. This CDR3 spans 15 amino acids.